This is a list of T cell receptor beta chains from one sample in a study of Graves' ophthalmopathy and Graves' hyperthyroidism. TCRdb analysed the multiplex PCR reads with MiXCR anew, one entry per CDR3 protein. The sample includes 1 million to 1.3 million distinct CDR3 sequences, about 38% of them seen just once. The source material was peripheral blood or thyroid tissue (not recorded which). The receptors were sampled from an adult man with Graves' hyperthyroidism. The CDR3 runs from the conserved cysteine through the conserved F or W. D genes are given only for firm matches. A clone size is listed for some rows: how often the clone was seen (once, few, many), or a class if it is expanded.

j_call: TRBJ2-7
v_call: TRBV12-3/TRBV12-4
clone_size: few
d_call: .
cdr3_aa: CASSLAVRLSSYEQYF
cdr3_nt: TGTGCCAGCAGTTTAGCGGTCAGGCTAAGCTCCTACGAGCAGTACTTC

j_call: TRBJ2-2
v_call: TRBV24-1
clone_size: .
d_call: .
cdr3_aa: CATSDAATGELFF
cdr3_nt: TGTGCCACCAGTGATGCCGCCACAGGGGAGCTGTTTTTT

j_call: TRBJ2-7
v_call: TRBV7-2
clone_size: few
d_call: TRBD1
cdr3_aa: CASSPPLGTGVYEQYF
cdr3_nt: TGTGCCAGCAGCCCCCCTCTCGGGACAGGCGTTTACGAGCAGTACTTC

j_call: TRBJ2-5
v_call: TRBV29-1
clone_size: .
d_call: TRBD2
cdr3_aa: CSVEVSGTRETQYF
cdr3_nt: TGCAGCGTTGAAGTTAGCGGGACAAGAGAGACCCAGTACTTC

j_call: TRBJ1-1
v_call: TRBV7-2
clone_size: .
d_call: .
cdr3_aa: CASSLDRRDAFF
cdr3_nt: TGTGCCAGCAGCTTAGATCGAAGGGACGCTTTCTTT

j_call: TRBJ1-5
v_call: TRBV20-1
clone_size: few
d_call: TRBD1
cdr3_aa: CSASIPGTGGGYHQPQHF
cdr3_nt: TGCAGTGCTAGCATACCCGGGACAGGGGGAGGGTACCATCAGCCCCAGCATTTT

j_call: TRBJ2-6
v_call: TRBV7-8
clone_size: .
d_call: TRBD1
cdr3_aa: CASSSRQGWNTGANVLTF
cdr3_nt: TGTGCCAGCAGCTCGAGACAGGGGTGGAACACCGGGGCCAACGTCCTGACTTTC

j_call: TRBJ1-2
v_call: TRBV24-1
clone_size: few
d_call: .
cdr3_aa: CATSSGLRDRRSGYTF
cdr3_nt: TGTGCCACCAGCAGTGGGTTAAGAGATCGGCGGAGTGGCTACACCTTC

j_call: TRBJ2-7
v_call: TRBV5-1
clone_size: .
d_call: .
cdr3_aa: CASSLGIGGTSAYEQYF
cdr3_nt: TGCGCCAGCAGCTTGGGCATCGGAGGGACCAGCGCCTACGAGCAGTACTTC

j_call: TRBJ1-1
v_call: TRBV25-1
clone_size: many
d_call: TRBD1
cdr3_aa: CASSTGVYTEAFF
cdr3_nt: TGTGCCAGCAGTACAGGGGTTTACACTGAAGCTTTCTTT

j_call: TRBJ1-2
v_call: TRBV20-1
clone_size: .
d_call: .
cdr3_aa: CSANTGYGYTF
cdr3_nt: TGCAGTGCTAATACAGGGTATGGCTACACCTTC

j_call: TRBJ1-6
v_call: TRBV7-6
clone_size: few
d_call: .
cdr3_aa: CASSWGGNNSPLHF
cdr3_nt: TGTGCCAGCAGCTGGGGGGGAAACAATTCACCCCTCCACTTT

j_call: TRBJ1-6
v_call: TRBV14
clone_size: many
d_call: TRBD1
cdr3_aa: CASSRDRGGSPLHF
cdr3_nt: TGTGCCAGCAGCCGGGACAGGGGCGGTTCACCCCTCCACTTT

j_call: TRBJ1-2
v_call: TRBV20-1
clone_size: .
d_call: .
cdr3_aa: CSARATTFNYGYTF
cdr3_nt: TGCAGTGCTAGGGCGACGACATTTAACTATGGCTACACCTTC

j_call: TRBJ1-4
v_call: TRBV11-2
clone_size: .
d_call: .
cdr3_aa: CASSSREENEKLFF
cdr3_nt: TGTGCCAGCAGCTCCAGGGAGGAAAATGAAAAACTGTTTTTT

j_call: TRBJ2-7
v_call: TRBV20-1
clone_size: few
d_call: .
cdr3_aa: CSARYGDPYEQYF
cdr3_nt: TGCAGTGCTAGGTACGGAGATCCCTACGAGCAGTACTTC

j_call: TRBJ2-7
v_call: TRBV19
clone_size: .
d_call: .
cdr3_aa: CASSRTVTSGGGSYEQYF
cdr3_nt: TGTGCCAGTAGTCGGACAGTAACCTCGGGGGGAGGCTCCTACGAGCAGTACTTC

j_call: TRBJ2-7
v_call: TRBV4-1
clone_size: many
d_call: TRBD1
cdr3_aa: CASRRTGGVIPAQF
cdr3_nt: TGCGCCAGCAGACGGACAGGGGGCGTTATTCCGGCTCAATTC

j_call: TRBJ1-1
v_call: TRBV6-1
clone_size: few
d_call: TRBD1
cdr3_aa: CACTLDRPMNTEAFF
cdr3_nt: TGTGCCTGCACCTTGGACAGGCCAATGAACACTGAAGCTTTCTTT

j_call: TRBJ2-7
v_call: TRBV6-4
clone_size: .
d_call: .
cdr3_aa: CASSDRGRVSYEQYF
cdr3_nt: TGTGCCAGCAGTGACCGGGGCAGGGTCTCCTACGAGCAGTACTTC

j_call: TRBJ2-5
v_call: TRBV9
clone_size: .
d_call: .
cdr3_aa: CASGRGLNQETQYF
cdr3_nt: TGTGCCAGCGGACGGGGACTCAACCAAGAGACCCAGTACTTC

j_call: TRBJ1-5
v_call: TRBV3-1
clone_size: once
d_call: .
cdr3_aa: CASSTGAGYQPQHF
cdr3_nt: TGTGCCAGCAGCACTGGGGCAGGGTATCAGCCCCAGCATTTT

j_call: TRBJ2-5
v_call: TRBV20-1
clone_size: .
d_call: .
cdr3_aa: CSARGLQETQHF
cdr3_nt: TGCAGTGCTAGAGGCTTACAGGAGACCCAGCACTTC

j_call: TRBJ2-7
v_call: TRBV9
clone_size: .
d_call: .
cdr3_aa: CASSGGPRSYEQYF
cdr3_nt: TGTGCCAGCAGCGGAGGGCCACGTTCCTACGAGCAGTACTTC

j_call: TRBJ1-6
v_call: TRBV7-2
clone_size: many
d_call: .
cdr3_aa: CASSSPTPGLDSPLHF
cdr3_nt: TGTGCCAGCAGCTCCCCAACCCCGGGACTGGATTCACCCCTCCACTTT

j_call: TRBJ2-7
v_call: TRBV7-9
clone_size: .
d_call: .
cdr3_aa: CASSLGAGQYEQYF
cdr3_nt: TGTGCCAGCAGCTTAGGGGCGGGGCAGTACGAGCAGTACTTC

j_call: TRBJ1-5
v_call: TRBV4-2
clone_size: .
d_call: TRBD1
cdr3_aa: CASSQGGGTGGAGQPQHF
cdr3_nt: TGTGCCAGCAGCCAGGGGGGGGGGACAGGGGGCGCGGGTCAGCCCCAGCATTTT

j_call: TRBJ2-5
v_call: TRBV19
clone_size: many
d_call: .
cdr3_aa: CASSNMIQETQYF
cdr3_nt: TGTGCCAGTAGTAATATGATCCAAGAGACCCAGTACTTC

j_call: TRBJ2-2
v_call: TRBV2
clone_size: few
d_call: .
cdr3_aa: CASSTDLTGELFF
cdr3_nt: TGTGCCAGCTCGACAGATCTCACCGGGGAGCTGTTTTTT

j_call: TRBJ2-7
v_call: TRBV9
clone_size: .
d_call: .
cdr3_aa: CASSVAGQTTYEQYF
cdr3_nt: TGTGCCAGCAGCGTAGCAGGCCAGACCACCTACGAGCAGTACTTC

j_call: TRBJ1-1
v_call: TRBV20-1
clone_size: few
d_call: .
cdr3_aa: CSARDPAGIKNTEAFF
cdr3_nt: TGCAGTGCTAGAGATCCGGCAGGGATAAAGAACACTGAAGCTTTCTTT

j_call: TRBJ2-5
v_call: TRBV12-3/TRBV12-4
clone_size: .
d_call: TRBD1
cdr3_aa: CASSLWDRGQPQYF
cdr3_nt: TGTGCCAGCAGTTTATGGGACAGGGGCCAGCCCCAGTACTTC

j_call: TRBJ2-7
v_call: TRBV20-1
clone_size: many
d_call: .
cdr3_aa: CSAEYSAYEQYF
cdr3_nt: TGCAGTGCCGAATACTCCGCCTACGAGCAGTACTTC

j_call: TRBJ2-5
v_call: TRBV9
clone_size: .
d_call: TRBD1
cdr3_aa: CASSVTGGSPRRTQYF
cdr3_nt: TGTGCCAGCAGCGTTACAGGGGGCAGCCCGCGTAGGACCCAGTACTTC

j_call: TRBJ1-2
v_call: TRBV30
clone_size: .
d_call: .
cdr3_aa: CAWSFAFAGGYTF
cdr3_nt: TGTGCCTGGAGTTTCGCCTTCGCCGGTGGCTACACCTTC

j_call: TRBJ2-7
v_call: TRBV7-6
clone_size: .
d_call: TRBD2
cdr3_aa: CASSLGASGSQCEQYF
cdr3_nt: TGTGCCAGCAGCTTAGGGGCTAGCGGGAGTCAATGCGAGCAGTACTTC

j_call: TRBJ2-7
v_call: TRBV7-9
clone_size: .
d_call: .
cdr3_aa: CASSLFPVGASLGEQYF
cdr3_nt: TGTGCCAGCAGCTTATTTCCGGTCGGGGCCTCTCTGGGAGAGCAGTACTTC

j_call: TRBJ2-2
v_call: TRBV12-3/TRBV12-4
clone_size: .
d_call: TRBD2
cdr3_aa: CASRRASGFHTGELFF
cdr3_nt: TGTGCCAGCAGAAGGGCTAGCGGGTTCCACACCGGGGAGCTGTTTTTT

j_call: TRBJ2-7
v_call: TRBV9
clone_size: .
d_call: .
cdr3_aa: CASSVGAVGYEQYF
cdr3_nt: TGTGCCAGCAGCGTAGGGGCGGTTGGGTACGAGCAGTACTTC

j_call: TRBJ1-5
v_call: TRBV9
clone_size: .
d_call: TRBD1
cdr3_aa: CASSEGQGAFQPQHF
cdr3_nt: TGTGCCAGCAGCGAGGGACAGGGGGCGTTTCAGCCCCAGCATTTT

j_call: TRBJ1-1
v_call: TRBV28
clone_size: .
d_call: .
cdr3_aa: CASSPMIVQGRGAFF
cdr3_nt: TGTGCCAGCAGTCCAATGATAGTTCAGGGCCGTGGAGCTTTCTTT

j_call: TRBJ2-7
v_call: TRBV7-9
clone_size: .
d_call: .
cdr3_aa: CASSQFQGGIDEQYF
cdr3_nt: TGTGCCAGCAGTCAATTCCAGGGCGGGATCGACGAGCAGTACTTC

j_call: TRBJ2-5
v_call: TRBV15
clone_size: many
d_call: .
cdr3_aa: CATSSSTEETQYF
cdr3_nt: TGTGCCACCAGCAGCTCCACAGAAGAGACCCAGTACTTC

j_call: TRBJ1-1
v_call: TRBV20-1
clone_size: .
d_call: TRBD1
cdr3_aa: CSATYTGQGNTEAFF
cdr3_nt: TGCAGTGCTACGTATACGGGACAGGGGAACACTGAAGCTTTCTTT

j_call: TRBJ2-5
v_call: TRBV7-9
clone_size: .
d_call: .
cdr3_aa: CASNSAGGGYQETQYF
cdr3_nt: TGTGCCAGCAACTCGGCAGGGGGAGGATACCAAGAGACCCAGTACTTC

j_call: TRBJ2-7
v_call: TRBV2
clone_size: .
d_call: .
cdr3_aa: CASSREANGTYEQYF
cdr3_nt: TGTGCCAGCAGCCGAGAGGCTAACGGGACTTACGAGCAGTACTTC

j_call: TRBJ2-7
v_call: TRBV25-1
clone_size: .
d_call: .
cdr3_aa: CASSPPADGAYEQYF
cdr3_nt: TGTGCCAGCTCACCACCGGCGGATGGGGCCTACGAGCAGTACTTC

j_call: TRBJ2-5
v_call: TRBV7-6
clone_size: many
d_call: TRBD1
cdr3_aa: CASSFRDRLPETQYF
cdr3_nt: TGTGCCAGCAGCTTCAGGGACAGGCTCCCAGAGACCCAGTACTTC

j_call: TRBJ1-5
v_call: TRBV27
clone_size: few
d_call: .
cdr3_aa: CASSSRNQPQHF
cdr3_nt: TGTGCCAGCAGTTCGCGCAATCAGCCCCAGCATTTT

j_call: TRBJ2-5
v_call: TRBV28
clone_size: few
d_call: TRBD2
cdr3_aa: CASSSTSSRGEETQYF
cdr3_nt: TGTGCCAGCAGTTCCACCTCATCGCGGGGGGAGGAGACCCAGTACTTC

j_call: TRBJ2-6
v_call: TRBV19
clone_size: many
d_call: .
cdr3_aa: CASSIQAAGANVLTF
cdr3_nt: TGTGCCAGTAGTATCCAGGCGGCTGGGGCCAACGTCCTGACTTTC

j_call: TRBJ1-1
v_call: TRBV6-6
clone_size: .
d_call: .
cdr3_aa: CASSQRQANTEAFF
cdr3_nt: TGTGCCAGCAGTCAAAGACAGGCGAACACTGAAGCTTTCTTT

j_call: TRBJ1-2
v_call: TRBV10-3
clone_size: .
d_call: .
cdr3_aa: CASRNRRTAHGYTF
cdr3_nt: TGTGCCAGCAGGAATCGCCGGACAGCTCATGGCTACACCTTC

j_call: TRBJ2-5
v_call: TRBV5-6
clone_size: few
d_call: TRBD2
cdr3_aa: CASSDRGLADQETQYF
cdr3_nt: TGTGCCAGCAGCGATCGCGGACTAGCGGACCAAGAGACCCAGTACTTC

j_call: TRBJ1-1
v_call: TRBV10-3
clone_size: .
d_call: TRBD1
cdr3_aa: CAISEFAGTGHEAFF
cdr3_nt: TGTGCCATCAGTGAGTTCGCCGGGACAGGGCATGAAGCTTTCTTT